The entry below gives a single T cell receptor (beta chain) sequence along with its context. Its antigen remains unknown. V was pared by 1 base and J by 4 bases, with 13 bases between. Germline V lookup: CDR1 SEHNR, CDR2 FQNEAQ (reference sequence). CDR3 length: 16 amino acids. Treatment of the sample: some 20 received Ad26.COV2.S at low or high dose, single or two shots; 5 received placebo; per-sample allocation not given. Sampling took place 63 days after the first vaccine or placebo injection. This specimen comes from a study of Ad26.COV2.S vaccination and SARS-CoV-2 variants. For the study at large: Participants got Ad26.COV2.S intramuscularly, once or twice 56 days apart. Study results and caveats: In vaccinated individuals, spike-specific CD8+ and CD4+ T cell responses reportedly displayed substantial breadth.

Here immunoSEQ multiplex PCR was the method, and the copy in TCRdb shows in-frame clones only, minus some. Of roughly 500,000 clones in the sample, approximately 88% were seen once. The chain couples TRBV7-9 to TRBJ1-4; D remains ambiguous. The sample consisted of peripheral blood, taken in a trial of Ad26.COV2.S vaccine versus placebo. The receptor comes from a person aged 18-60 years who received the Ad26.COV2.S COVID-19 vaccine or a placebo. The CDR3 is CASSLGERALNEKLFF. DNA for the CDR3: TGTGCCAGCAGCTTAGGGGAACGTGCCCTTAATGAAAAACTGTTTTTT.